These 19 T cell receptor beta chains were sequenced from one sample in a study of early T cells in non-severe SARS-CoV-2 infection. TCRdb re-analysed the 5' RACE reads in MiXCR, keeping a single row per CDR3 protein. The profile shows roughly 48,000 distinct CDR3 sequences, approximately 4.1% of them singletons. The sequencing input was whole blood. These receptors all come from an adult who was a healthcare worker with PCR-confirmed SARS-CoV-2 infection or an uninfected control (not recorded which).

This sequence joins TRBV7-9 and TRBJ2-7; D may be TRBD1 (6 bases). The germline CDR1 and CDR2 sequences are SEHNR and FQNEAQ (reference sequence). The length of the CDR3 is 12 residues. V shed 4 bases and J shed 2 bases, with 6 bases lying between them. The CDR3 DNA reads TGTGCCAGCAGCTGGGACACCTACGAGCAGTACTTC. Encoded protein: CASSWDTYEQYF.

This clonotype appeared many times. The chain couples TRBV6-1 to TRBJ2-4, with a tentative D call TRBD1 (5 bases). The CDR3 loop spans 15 amino acids. Germline assignment: CDR1 MNHNS and CDR2 SASEGT. The V end lost 3 bases, the J end lost 0 bases, and 9 bases lay between the germline ends. The CDR3 nucleotides are TGTGCCAGCAGTGATCAGCAGGGAGCCAAAAACATTCAGTACTTC. This translates into CASSDQQGAKNIQYF.

This clonotype was counted between two and nine times. V usage is TRBV6-6 and J usage is TRBJ2-3; 10 nucleotides align to TRBD2. The CDR3 runs 17 residues. V lost 2 bases to trimming and J lost 6 bases; unmatched junction nucleotides: 11. CDR1 is MNHNY and CDR2 is SVGAGI in the germline V gene (reference sequence). The CDR3: CASSYTASGGIMDTQYF. The CDR3, as DNA: TGTGCCAGCAGTTACACGGCTAGCGGGGGTATAATGGATACGCAGTATTTT.

The sample holds many counts of this clonotype. This chain joins TRBV2 and TRBJ1-1; no firm D call. V was cut by 5 bases and J by 1 base, with 8 bases left in between. The length of the CDR3 is 13 residues. The germline V gene has CDR1 SNHLY and CDR2 FYNNEI. The DNA for the CDR3 is TGTGCCAGCAGTCCCCCCGGGAACACTGAAGCTTTCTTT. Encoded protein: CASSPPGNTEAFF.

CDR3 in amino acids: CASSLETSVGYF. The CDR3 bases are TGTGCCAGCAGCTTAGAAACTAGCGTGGGGTACTTC. V is TRBV7-9 and J is TRBJ2-7; the match to TRBD2 covers 7 bases. CDR1 SEHNR and CDR2 FQNEAQ come from the germline V gene (reference sequence). The CDR3 runs to 12 residues. With V trimmed by 1 base and J by 12 bases, 6 bases remained unmatched.

The chain is built from TRBV20-1 and TRBJ1-2, with 10 bases fitting TRBD1. V lost 6 bases to trimming and J lost 3 bases; unmatched junction nucleotides: 4. Germline V gene sequence: CDR1 DFQATT, CDR2 SNEGSKA (reference sequence). This CDR3 is built from 13 residues. The CDR3 nucleotides read TGCAGTGCGGGACAGGGGCAAGACTATGGCTACACCTTC. Protein sequence: CSAGQGQDYGYTF.

This clonotype appeared many times. The chain has TRBV7-8 and TRBJ2-3; D gene uncertain. The germline gives CDR1 SGHVS, CDR2 FQNEAQ. Trimming shortened V by 3 bases and J by 6 bases, and 4 bases separated the two germline ends. The CDR3 length is 11 residues. Here the CDR3 reads CASSFYDTQYF. In DNA, the CDR3 is TGTGCCAGCAGCTTCTACGATACGCAGTATTTT. The full variable domain, completed using reference TRBV7-8 and TRBJ2-3, is GAGVSQSPRYKVAKRGQDVALRCDPISGHVSLFWYQQALGQGPEFLTYFQNEAQLDKSGLPSDRFFAERPEGSVSTLKIQRTQQEDSAVYLCASSFYDTQYFGPGTRLTVL.

There are many counts of this clonotype. This chain links TRBV19 with TRBJ1-1; 8 nucleotides line up with TRBD1. Trimming at V came to 5 bases and at J to 3 bases, leaving 5 bases not matched to a gene. The CDR3 has 14 residues. The germline gives CDR1 LNHDA, CDR2 SQIVND (reference sequence). CDR3 amino acids: CASSLTGGDTEAFF. The CDR3 bases are TGTGCCAGTAGTCTAACAGGGGGGGACACTGAAGCTTTCTTT.

This clonotype was seen at least ten times. The genes are TRBV24-1 and TRBJ2-1, with 9 bases aligning to TRBD1. CDR1 is KGHDR, CDR2 SFDVKD, per germline. This CDR3 has 14 residues. With 7 bases clipped from V and 8 bases from J, the junction kept 8 bases outside the gene matches. The CDR3, as DNA: TGTGCCACCAGGGACAGGGGCCCAATCGATGAGCAGTTCTTC. Its protein product is CATRDRGPIDEQFF.

This clonotype was observed at least ten times. The chain employs TRBV12-3 or TRBV12-4 and TRBJ1-1, with TRBD1 matching 8 bases. This CDR3 spans 11 amino acids. Losses at the gene ends were 5 bases for V and 8 bases for J; bases not matched to a gene: 1. The CDR3 DNA reads TGTGCCAGCAGTAGGACAGGGGAAGCTTTCTTT. It yields the protein CASSRTGEAFF.

This clonotype was recorded many times. This rearrangement joins TRBV2 to TRBJ2-1; 10 nucleotides match TRBD1. The CDR3 consists of 13 residues. J lost 8 bases, V lost 10 bases, and 8 bases had no gene match. CDR1 is SNHLY, CDR2 FYNNEI, per germline. CDR3 DNA: TGTGCCAAATCCGGGACAGGGGTCGATGAGCAGTTCTTC. This gives the protein CAKSGTGVDEQFF.

The table lists this clonotype with a few counts. The chain combines TRBV7-3 with TRBJ1-6; maybe TRBD1 (5 bases). Germline V gives CDR1 SGHTA, CDR2 FQGTGA. The V end was cut by 0 bases, the J end by 10 bases, with 13 bases between. The CDR3 has 15 residues. The CDR3 protein is CASSLTGRWDSPLHF. The CDR3 nucleotides are TGTGCCAGCAGCTTAACTGGCAGGTGGGACTCACCCCTCCACTTT.

This clonotype was picked up many times. The chain has TRBV6-6 and TRBJ1-3, with D possibly being TRBD1 (6 bases). The CDR3 covers 13 residues. The V gene's germline CDR1 is MNHNY and CDR2 SVGAGI (reference sequence). Trimming left V 5 bases short and J 9 bases short, with 14 bases between. The chain's CDR3 is CASSNPQGSTIYF. DNA for the CDR3: TGTGCCAGCAGTAACCCCCAGGGGAGCACCATATATTTT.

The table lists this clonotype with many counts. V gene TRBV2 combines with J gene TRBJ2-4; the D gene is possibly TRBD1 (5 bases). The CDR3 spans 16 residues. Trimming pared 1 base from V and 2 bases from J, leaving 12 bases between. Looked up from germline, CDR1 is SNHLY and CDR2 is FYNNEI. In DNA, the CDR3 is TGTGCCAGCAGTGAAGGGACAACAGCGTCCAAAAACATTCAGTACTTC. Residues: CASSEGTTASKNIQYF.

This clonotype was seen more than once but under ten times. The chain recombines TRBV5-1 with TRBJ2-6; no clear D gene. The V and J ends lost 3 bases and 0 bases respectively, with 7 bases between them. CDR1 and CDR2 from the germline V gene are SGHRS and YFSETQ. This CDR3 has 15 amino acids. CDR3 sequence (DNA): TGCGCCAGCAGCTCGGCGCCCTCTGGGGCCAACGTCCTGACTTTC. This codes for CASSSAPSGANVLTF.

Ten or more counts support this clonotype. The chain recombines TRBV20-1 with TRBJ2-7; tentative D call: TRBD1 (6 bases). This CDR3 has 12 amino acids. Germline-derived CDR1 and CDR2 are DFQATT and SNEGSKA (reference sequence). V shed 5 bases and J shed 3 bases, with 11 bases lying between them. The CDR3 DNA sequence: TGCAGTGCTGGACCGACAGGCTACGAGCAGTACTTC. Encoded protein: CSAGPTGYEQYF.

A note on this clonotype: This may be a read error: a much more frequent sequence differs by one nucleotide. The gene calls are TRBV13 and TRBJ2-7, with TRBD2 matching 7 bases. After removal of 11 bases from V and 1 base from J, the junction contained 11 bases not matched to a gene. This CDR3 has 14 residues. The V gene's germline CDR1 is PRHDT and CDR2 FYEKMQ (reference sequence). The CDR3 DNA reads TGTGCCTGTAGCACGGGGGGATTTTCCTACGAGCAGTACTTC. Translating gives CACSTGGFSYEQYF.

The V and J genes are TRBV27 and TRBJ2-1, with D perhaps TRBD2 (5 bases). In germline, CDR1 is MNHEY, CDR2 SMNVEV (reference sequence). The V end lost 5 bases, the J end lost 3 bases, and 14 bases lay between the germline ends. The CDR3 loop spans 15 amino acids. CDR3 loop: CASSLEGNYYNEQFF. The DNA of the CDR3 is TGTGCCAGCAGTCTAGAGGGCAACTACTACAATGAGCAGTTCTTC.

The sample holds many counts of this clonotype. This sequence joins TRBV6-1 and TRBJ2-1; D is ambiguous. Germline V gene sequence: CDR1 MNHNS, CDR2 SASEGT. The CDR3 has 16 amino acids. Trimming removed 5 bases at V and 1 base at J, with 15 bases between. CDR3 nucleotides: TGTGCCAGCAGTACCATGCCGGGCTGGTCCTACAATGAGCAGTTCTTC. This encodes CASSTMPGWSYNEQFF.